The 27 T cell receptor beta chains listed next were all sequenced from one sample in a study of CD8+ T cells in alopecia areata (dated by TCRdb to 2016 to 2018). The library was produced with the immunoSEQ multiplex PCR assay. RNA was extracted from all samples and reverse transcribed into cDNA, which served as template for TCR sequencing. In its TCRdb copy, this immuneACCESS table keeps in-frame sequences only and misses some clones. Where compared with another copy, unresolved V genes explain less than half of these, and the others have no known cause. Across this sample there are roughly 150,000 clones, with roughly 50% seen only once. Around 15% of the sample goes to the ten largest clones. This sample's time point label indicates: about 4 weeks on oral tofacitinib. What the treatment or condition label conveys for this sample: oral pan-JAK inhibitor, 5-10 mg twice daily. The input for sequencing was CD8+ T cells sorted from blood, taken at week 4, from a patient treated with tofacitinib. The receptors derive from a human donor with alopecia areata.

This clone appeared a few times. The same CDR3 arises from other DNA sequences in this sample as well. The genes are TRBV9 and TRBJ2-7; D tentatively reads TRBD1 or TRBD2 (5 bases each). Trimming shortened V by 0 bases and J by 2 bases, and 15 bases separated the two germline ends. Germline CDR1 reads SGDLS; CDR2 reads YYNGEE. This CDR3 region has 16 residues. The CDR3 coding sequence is TGTGCCAGCAGCGTAGATGGGGGAGCGGACGCCTACGAGCAGTACTTC. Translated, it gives CASSVDGGADAYEQYF. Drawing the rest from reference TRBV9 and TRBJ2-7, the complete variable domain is DSGVTQTPKHLITATGQRVTLRCSPRSGDLSVYWYQQSLDQGLQFLIQYYNGEERAKGNILERFSAQQFPDLHSELNLSSLELGDSALYFCASSVDGGADAYEQYFGPGTRLTVT.

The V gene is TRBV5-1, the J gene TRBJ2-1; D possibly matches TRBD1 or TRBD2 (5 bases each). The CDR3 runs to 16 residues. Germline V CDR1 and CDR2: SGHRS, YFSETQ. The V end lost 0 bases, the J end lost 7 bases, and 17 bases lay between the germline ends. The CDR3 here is CASSLALRVTGNEQFF. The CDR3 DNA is TGCGCCAGCAGCTTGGCACTCAGGGTGACGGGGAATGAGCAGTTCTTC.

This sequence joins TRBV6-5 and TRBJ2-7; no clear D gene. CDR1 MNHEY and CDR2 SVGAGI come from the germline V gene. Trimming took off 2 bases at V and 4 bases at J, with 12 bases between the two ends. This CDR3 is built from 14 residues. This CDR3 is CASSYDAAVYEQYF. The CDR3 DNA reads TGTGCCAGCAGTTACGACGCCGCGGTTTACGAGCAGTACTTC.

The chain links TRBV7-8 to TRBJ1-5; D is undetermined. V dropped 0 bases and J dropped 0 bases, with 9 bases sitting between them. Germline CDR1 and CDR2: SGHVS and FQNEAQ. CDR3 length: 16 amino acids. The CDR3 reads CASSLAGYGSNQPQHF. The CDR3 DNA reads TGTGCCAGCAGCTTAGCAGGGTATGGTAGCAATCAGCCCCAGCATTTT.

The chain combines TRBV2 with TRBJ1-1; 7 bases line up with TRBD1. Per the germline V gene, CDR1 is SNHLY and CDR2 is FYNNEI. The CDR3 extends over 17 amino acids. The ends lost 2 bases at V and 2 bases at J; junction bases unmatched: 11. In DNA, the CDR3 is TGTGCCAGCAGTGAAAGGGGGCAGGCGGCGGGTAACACTGAAGCTTTCTTT. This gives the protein CASSERGQAAGNTEAFF.

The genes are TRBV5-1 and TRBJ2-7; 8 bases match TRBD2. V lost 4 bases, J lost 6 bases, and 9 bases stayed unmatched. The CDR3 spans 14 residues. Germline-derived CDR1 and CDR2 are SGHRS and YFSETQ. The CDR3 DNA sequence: TGCGCCAGCAGCCGAGCGGGGGCCTCGTTCGAGCAGTACTTC. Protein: CASSRAGASFEQYF.

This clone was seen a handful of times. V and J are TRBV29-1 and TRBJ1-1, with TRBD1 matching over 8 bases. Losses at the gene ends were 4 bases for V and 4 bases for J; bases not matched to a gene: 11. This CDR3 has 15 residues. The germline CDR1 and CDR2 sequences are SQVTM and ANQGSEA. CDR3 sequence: CSVVGDRTLVTEAFF. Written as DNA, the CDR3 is TGCAGCGTTGTAGGGGACAGGACCCTGGTCACTGAAGCTTTCTTT.

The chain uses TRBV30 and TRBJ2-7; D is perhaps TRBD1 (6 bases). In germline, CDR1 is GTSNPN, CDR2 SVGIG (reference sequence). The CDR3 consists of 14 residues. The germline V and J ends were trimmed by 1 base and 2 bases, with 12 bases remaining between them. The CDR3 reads CAWSAPGHPYEQYF. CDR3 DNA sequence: TGTGCCTGGAGTGCCCCGGGACACCCCTACGAGCAGTACTTC.

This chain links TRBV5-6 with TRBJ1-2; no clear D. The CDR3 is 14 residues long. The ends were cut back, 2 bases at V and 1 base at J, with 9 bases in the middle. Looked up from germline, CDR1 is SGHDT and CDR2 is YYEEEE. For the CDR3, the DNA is TGTGCCAGCAGCTTACAAGGAGATAACTATGGCTACACCTTC. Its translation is CASSLQGDNYGYTF.

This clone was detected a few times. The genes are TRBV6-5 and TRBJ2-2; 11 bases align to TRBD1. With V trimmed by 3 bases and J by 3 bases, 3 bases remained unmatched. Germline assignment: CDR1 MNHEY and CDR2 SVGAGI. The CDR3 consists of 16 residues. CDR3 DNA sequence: TGTGCCAGCAGTTATTGGACAGGGGGCTACACCGGGGAGCTGTTTTTT. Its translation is CASSYWTGGYTGELFF.

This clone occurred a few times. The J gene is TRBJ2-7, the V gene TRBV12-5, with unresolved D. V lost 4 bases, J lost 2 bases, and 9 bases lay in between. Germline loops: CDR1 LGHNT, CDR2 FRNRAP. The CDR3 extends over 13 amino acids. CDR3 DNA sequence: TGTGCTAGTGGTTCCGACGTACCCTACGAGCAGTACTTC. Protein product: CASGSDVPYEQYF.

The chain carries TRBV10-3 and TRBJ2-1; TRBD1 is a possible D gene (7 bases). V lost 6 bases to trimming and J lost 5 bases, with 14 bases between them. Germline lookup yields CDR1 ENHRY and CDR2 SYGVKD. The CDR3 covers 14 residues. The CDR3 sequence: CAISDREADNEQFF. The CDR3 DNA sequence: TGTGCCATCAGCGACAGGGAGGCGGACAATGAGCAGTTCTTC.

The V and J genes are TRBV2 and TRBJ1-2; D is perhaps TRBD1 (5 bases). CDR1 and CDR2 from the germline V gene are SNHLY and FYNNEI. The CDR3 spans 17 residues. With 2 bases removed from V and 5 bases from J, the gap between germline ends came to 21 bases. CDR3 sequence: CASSEITPPRQGYGYTF. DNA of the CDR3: TGTGCCAGCAGTGAAATCACGCCCCCCAGGCAGGGATATGGCTACACCTTC.

This CDR3 is CASSAYNSPLHF. CDR3 coding DNA: TGTGCCAGCAGCGCTTATAATTCACCCCTCCACTTT. This chain connects TRBV13 to TRBJ1-6, with D uncertain. The CDR3 is made up of 12 amino acids. V lost 5 bases to trimming and J lost 4 bases, with 3 bases between them. The germline CDR1 and CDR2 sequences are PRHDT and FYEKMQ (reference sequence).

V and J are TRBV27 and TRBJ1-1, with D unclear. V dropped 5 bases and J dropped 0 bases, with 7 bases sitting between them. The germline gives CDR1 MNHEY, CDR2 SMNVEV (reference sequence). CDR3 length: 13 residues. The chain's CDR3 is CASSVLMNTEAFF. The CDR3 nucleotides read TGTGCCAGCAGTGTTCTCATGAACACTGAAGCTTTCTTT.

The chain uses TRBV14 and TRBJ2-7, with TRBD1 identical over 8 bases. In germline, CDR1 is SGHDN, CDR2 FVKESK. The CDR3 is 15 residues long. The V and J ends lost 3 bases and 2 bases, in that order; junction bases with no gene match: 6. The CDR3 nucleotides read TGTGCCAGCAGCCATCGGACAGGGAGAACCTACGAGCAGTACTTC. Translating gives CASSHRTGRTYEQYF.

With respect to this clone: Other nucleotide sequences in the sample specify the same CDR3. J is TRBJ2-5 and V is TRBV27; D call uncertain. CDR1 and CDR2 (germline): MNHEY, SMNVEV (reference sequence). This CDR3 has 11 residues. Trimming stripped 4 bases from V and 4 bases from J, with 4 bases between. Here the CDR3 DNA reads TGTGCCAGCAGTTCAGGAGAGACCCAGTACTTC. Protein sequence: CASSSGETQYF.

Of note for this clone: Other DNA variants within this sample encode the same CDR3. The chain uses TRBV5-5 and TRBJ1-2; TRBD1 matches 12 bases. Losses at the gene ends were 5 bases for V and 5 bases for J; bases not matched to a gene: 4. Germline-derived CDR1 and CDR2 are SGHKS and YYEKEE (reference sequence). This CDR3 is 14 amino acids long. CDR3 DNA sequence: TGTGCCAGCAGTTGGGACAGGGGGCCTTATGGCTACACCTTC. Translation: CASSWDRGPYGYTF.

The CDR3 region is CSVAGQLLEQFF. CDR3 nucleotides: TGCAGCGTTGCGGGCCAACTCTTGGAGCAGTTCTTC. V usage is TRBV29-1 and J usage is TRBJ2-1; no definite D call. The CDR3 length is 12 residues. Trimming left V 4 bases short and J 10 bases short, with 14 bases between. Germline assignment: CDR1 SQVTM and CDR2 ANQGSEA.

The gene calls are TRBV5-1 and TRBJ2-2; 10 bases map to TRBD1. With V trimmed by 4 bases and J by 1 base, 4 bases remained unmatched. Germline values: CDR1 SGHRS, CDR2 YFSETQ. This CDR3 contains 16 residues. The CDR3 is CASSVRDRGNTGELFF. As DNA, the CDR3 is TGCGCCAGCAGCGTACGGGACAGGGGGAACACCGGGGAGCTGTTTTTT.

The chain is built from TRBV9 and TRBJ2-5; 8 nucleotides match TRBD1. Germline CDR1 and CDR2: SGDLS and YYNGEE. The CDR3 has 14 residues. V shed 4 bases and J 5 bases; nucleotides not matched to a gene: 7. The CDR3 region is CASSPPTGGETQYF. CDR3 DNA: TGTGCCAGCAGCCCCCCCACAGGGGGGGAGACCCAGTACTTC.

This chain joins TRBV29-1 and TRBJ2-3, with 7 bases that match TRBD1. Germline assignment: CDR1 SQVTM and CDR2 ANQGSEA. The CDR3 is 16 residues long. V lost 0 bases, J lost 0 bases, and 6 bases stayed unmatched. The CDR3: CSVEEGTGASTDTQYF. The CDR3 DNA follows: TGCAGCGTTGAAGAAGGAACAGGGGCTAGCACAGATACGCAGTATTTT.

The CDR3 loop reads CAWSQIGGTGELFF. CDR3 sequence (DNA): TGTGCCTGGAGCCAAATAGGGGGGACCGGGGAGCTGTTTTTT. This rearrangement joins TRBV30 to TRBJ2-2; D assignment may be TRBD1 or TRBD2 (6 bases each). This CDR3 contains 14 residues. CDR1 GTSNPN and CDR2 SVGIG come from the germline V gene (reference sequence). V was trimmed by 3 bases and J by 5 bases, leaving 13 bases between them. The full variable domain, completed using reference TRBV30 and TRBJ2-2, is SQTIHQWPATLVQPVGSPLSLECTVEGTSNPNLYWYRQAAGRGLQLLFYSVGIGQISSEVPQNLSASRPQDRQFILSSKKLLLSDSGFYLCAWSQIGGTGELFFGEGSRLTVL.

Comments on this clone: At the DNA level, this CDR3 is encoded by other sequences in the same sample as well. In nucleotides, the CDR3 is TGTGCCAGCACCTCCCACGGGAACACTGAAGCTTTCTTT. The encoded protein is CASTSHGNTEAFF. The chain couples TRBV27 to TRBJ1-1; D is ambiguous. The V gene's germline CDR1 is MNHEY and CDR2 SMNVEV (reference sequence). This CDR3 is 13 amino acids long. V was clipped by 7 bases and J by 1 base, with 10 bases between them.

The CDR3 is CASSPMAGSSYEQYF. Here the CDR3 DNA reads TGTGCCAGCAGCCCCATGGCAGGGAGCTCCTACGAGCAGTACTTC. The rearrangement links TRBV6-5 to TRBJ2-7; tentatively, D is TRBD1 or TRBD2 (5 bases each). The CDR3 loop spans 15 amino acids. Germline values: CDR1 MNHEY, CDR2 SVGAGI. The ends were cut back, 6 bases at V and 0 bases at J, with 15 bases in the middle.

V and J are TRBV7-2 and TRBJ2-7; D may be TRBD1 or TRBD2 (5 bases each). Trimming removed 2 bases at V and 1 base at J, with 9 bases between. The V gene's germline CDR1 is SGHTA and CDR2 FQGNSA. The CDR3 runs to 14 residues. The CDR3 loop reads CASSLWDESYEQYF. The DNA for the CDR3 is TGTGCCAGCAGCTTATGGGACGAATCCTACGAGCAGTACTTC.

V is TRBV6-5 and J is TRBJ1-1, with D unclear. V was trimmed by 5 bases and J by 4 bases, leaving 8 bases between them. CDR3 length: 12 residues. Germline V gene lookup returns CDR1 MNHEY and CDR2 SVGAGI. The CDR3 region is CASSPGGTEAFF. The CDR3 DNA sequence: TGTGCCAGCAGTCCCGGAGGCACTGAAGCTTTCTTT.